Following are 17 T cell receptor beta chains from one sample sequenced in a study of tumor-infiltrating lymphocytes in primary liver carcinoma. Priming with a constant-region primer yielded TCR beta cDNA from about 500 ng total RNA. Employing slightly modified ARM-PCR, three nested multiplex PCR rounds were run, and these gave rise to the TCR beta libraries. Investigators reported that the first two PCR rounds, at around 9 cycles each, used TRBV1-TRBV30 forward primers with a C-beta reverse primer. TCRdb re-derived calls from the multiplex PCR reads in MiXCR, one entry per CDR3 protein. The sample consists of roughly 100,000 distinct CDR3 sequences, 82% of them appearing once. Taking roughly 18-32 mg of unsorted bulk tissue, the authors co-extracted RNA and DNA. The sequenced sample was liver tumor tissue from sampling region 3. Subset given: tumor region T3, left-lateral pole. The receptors originated from a man between 35 and 55 years old with primary liver carcinoma and hepatitis B virus infection.

With regard to this clonotype: The DNA is left out, because the CDR3 cannot be placed on it with certainty; the CDR3 is given as TCRdb lists it. The V and J genes are TRBV29-1 and TRBJ2-7; the table calls TRBD1, which could not be checked here. CDR1 and CDR2 (germline): SQVTM, ANQGSEA. The CDR3 is 13 amino acids long, termini counted. CDR3 sequence: CCVGQGAIGEQCF.

This clonotype was seen a handful of times. The junction differs from germline at one of its ends, possibly a read error. V usage is TRBV10-2 and J usage is TRBJ2-7; 8 bases map to TRBD1. This CDR3 is 14 amino acids long. Germline CDR1 and CDR2: WSHSY and SAAADI. The DNA for the CDR3 is TGCACCAGCAGCCGGGACAGGTGTATCGACGAGCAGTACTTC. It is translated as CTSSRDRCIDEQYF.

Concerning this clonotype itself: The junction differs from germline at one of its ends, possibly a read error. The chain couples TRBV11-2 to TRBJ2-7; perhaps D is TRBD1 or TRBD2 (5 bases each). The CDR3 consists of 16 residues. The V gene's germline CDR1 is SGHAT and CDR2 FQNNGV. This chain's CDR3 is CVSSPGWGRATYEQYF. CDR3 sequence (DNA): TGTGTCAGCAGCCCAGGGTGGGGACGAGCCACCTACGAGCAATACTTC.

The chain couples TRBV29-1 to TRBJ2-1, with D possibly TRBD2 on 5 matching bases. Germline V CDR1 and CDR2: SQVTM, ANQGSEA. The CDR3 is 13 residues long. V was cut by 7 bases and J by 13 bases, with 23 bases left in between. The CDR3 loop is CSDTRDFTREQFF. CDR3 bases: TGCAGCGACACCCGGGATTTCACGAGGGAACAGTTCTTC.

Regarding this clonotype: Since the CDR3 does not end with the conserved phenylalanine or tryptophan, this likely comes from a read error. This chain connects TRBV5-1 to TRBJ1-1; D unresolved. Germline V lookup: CDR1 SGHRS, CDR2 YFSETQ. This CDR3 is 16 amino acids long. CDR3 bases: TGTGCCAGTGCGCGTGGGCTCGCGCTCATGAGCACTGAAGCTTTCTGT. Translation gives CASARGLALMSTEAFC.

In the case of this clonotype: An end of the junction does not agree with germline; a read error may underlie this. V is TRBV6-5 and J is TRBJ2-1; D possibly corresponds to TRBD1 (8 bases). The germline gives CDR1 MNHEY, CDR2 SVGAGI. The CDR3 has 12 residues. The CDR3 loop is CASKQGGNERFF. The CDR3 DNA follows: TGTGCCAGCAAACAGGGGGGGAATGAGCGGTTCTTC.

Concerning this clonotype: A clone one base away is much larger, so this may be a read error. The rearrangement joins TRBV27 to TRBJ1-5; no clear D gene. This CDR3 is 14 amino acids long. Germline assignment: CDR1 MNHEY and CDR2 SMNVEV (reference sequence). The DNA of the CDR3 is TGTGCCAGCAGACCCATCGAGGGTTATCAGGCCCAGCATTTT. It is translated as CASRPIEGYQAQHF.

This clonotype showed up just once. The conserved phenylalanine or tryptophan is not found at the CDR3 terminus, so this likely reflects a read error. It is unclear where the CDR3 begins or ends on the DNA, so no DNA is shown, and the CDR3 is as TCRdb lists it. The chain employs TRBV24-1 and TRBJ2-5; the DNA was not compared with TRBD2, the D call given in the table. The CDR3 adds up to 13 amino acids, both ends counted. Germline V gene lookup returns CDR1 KGHDR and CDR2 SFDVKD. Here the CDR3 reads CATSGQPYNEQFY.

As to this clonotype: An end of the junction differs from the germline gene, which may be a read error. J is TRBJ1-2 and V is TRBV4-1; no definite D call. CDR3 length equals 16 residues. Germline V gene lookup returns CDR1 MGHRA and CDR2 YSYEKL. CDR3 region: CDSSQDARRNIYGYAF. CDR3 DNA: TGCGACAGCAGCCAAGATGCGCGGAGGAATATCTATGGCTACGCCTTC.

Note on this clonotype: The junction differs from germline at one of its ends, possibly a read error. The chain combines TRBV6-6 with TRBJ1-1; the D gene is possibly TRBD1 (5 bases). The CDR3 loop spans 13 amino acids. In germline, CDR1 is MNHNY, CDR2 SVGAGI (reference sequence). Here the CDR3 reads CASSYSSGTEASF. In DNA form, the CDR3 reads TGTGCCAGCAGTTATTCGAGCGGGACTGAAGCTTCCTTT.

This chain links TRBV5-4 with TRBJ2-5; a weak D match, TRBD2 (5 bases). Germline V gene lookup returns CDR1 SGHNT and CDR2 YYREEE (reference sequence). There are 15 residues in the CDR3. The V and J ends lost 4 bases and 5 bases respectively, with 18 bases between them. This CDR3 is CASSLSGASFETQYF. The CDR3, as DNA: TGTGCCAGCAGCCTTTCCGGAGCTAGCTTTGAGACCCAGTACTTC.

The count of this clonotype is one. No conserved phenylalanine or tryptophan is present at the end of the CDR3, so a read error is the likely explanation. This chain joins TRBV6-5 and TRBJ2-2, with TRBD2 matching over 7 bases. V shed 9 bases, J shed 5 bases, and the junction held 9 bases outside the gene matches. The CDR3 covers 14 residues. The germline V gene encodes CDR1 MNHEY and CDR2 SVGAGI. CDR3 residues: CASTLAGYTGELFS. The CDR3 DNA is TGTGCCAGTACTTTAGCGGGTTATACCGGGGAGCTGTTTTCT.

With respect to this clonotype: A read error may produce the germline difference seen at one junction end. The chain has TRBV29-1 and TRBJ2-2, with TRBD2 matching 10 bases. The CDR3 contains 15 residues. Germline lookup yields CDR1 SQVTM and CDR2 ANQGSEA. CDR3 protein: CGVGTSAVNTGELVF. For the CDR3, the DNA is TGCGGCGTTGGGACTAGCGCGGTGAACACCGGGGAGCTGGTTTTT.

The rearrangement joins TRBV5-1 to TRBJ2-7, with a weak D call TRBD1 (5 bases). There are 13 residues in the CDR3. With 0 bases removed from V and 11 bases from J, the gap between germline ends came to 15 bases. Germline V gene sequence: CDR1 SGHRS, CDR2 YFSETQ. CDR3 region: CASSLESGLEEYF. DNA of the CDR3: TGCGCCAGCAGCTTGGAGTCAGGGCTTGAGGAGTACTTC.

Worth noting for this clonotype: The conserved closing phenylalanine or tryptophan is absent in this CDR3, likely reflecting a read error. The J gene is TRBJ2-3, the V gene TRBV12-3 or TRBV12-4; TRBD2 aligns across 11 bases. The CDR3 spans 15 residues. The CDR3 nucleotides are TGTGCCAGCAGTCTAGCGGGAGGAGAGGGGAATACGCAGTATGTT. This gives the protein CASSLAGGEGNTQYV.

A word on this clonotype: The junction shows a germline mismatch at one end, possibly a read error. V is TRBV11-1 and J is TRBJ2-3; 8 bases match TRBD2. The germline V gene encodes CDR1 SGHAT and CDR2 FQDESV (reference sequence). There are 19 residues in the CDR3. For the CDR3, the DNA is TGTGCTAGCAGCGGGGCCCGGACTAGCTGGAGGGCCCTGACAGATACGAAGTATTTT. It translates to CASSGARTSWRALTDTKYF. Filled out from reference TRBV11-1 and TRBJ2-3, the complete variable domain reads EAEVAQSPRYKITEKSQAVAFWCDPISGHATLYWYRQILGQGPELLVQFQDESVVDDSQLPKDRFSAERLKGVDSTLKIQPAELGDSAMYLCASSGARTSWRALTDTKYFGPGTRLTVL.

With respect to this clonotype: One junction end disagrees with the germline gene, perhaps due to a read error. Here the CDR3 DNA reads TGCGCTAGCAGTTCCGGGAACATCGGGGAGCTGTTTTTT. It yields the protein CASSSGNIGELFF. The genes are TRBV5-1 and TRBJ2-2; maybe TRBD2 (5 bases). CDR1 is SGHRS and CDR2 is YFSETQ in the germline V gene. The CDR3 length is 13 residues.